This TCR beta chain was observed in a study of T cells in Graves' hyperthyroidism and ophthalmopathy. The CDR3 has 18 amino acids. V was cut by 8 bases and J by 0 bases, with 23 bases left in between. The germline gives CDR1 KGHSH, CDR2 LQKENI. This clonotype occurred many times. In making diagnoses, clinical symptoms, serum thyroxine and TRAb, thyroid ultrasound and orbital computed tomography were all used. The source material, RNA transcripts, was used to amplify TCR beta CDR3 regions. The primer set for the first-round RT-PCR of the TCR CDR3 was HTBI. MiXCR, applied by TCRdb to the multiplex PCR reads, yields one record per CDR3 protein. This table holds around 430,000 distinct CDR3 sequences, under 15% found once.

Sequenced material: blood. The source of this sequence is a woman aged 25-40 years with Graves' hyperthyroidism. This chain joins TRBV18 and TRBJ2-4; D tentatively reads TRBD1 or TRBD2 (5 bases each). The CDR3 sequence is CASAPGRDLGLAKNIQYF. The DNA of the CDR3 is TGTGCCAGCGCCCCGGGCAGGGACCTGGGCCTAGCCAAAAACATTCAGTACTTC.